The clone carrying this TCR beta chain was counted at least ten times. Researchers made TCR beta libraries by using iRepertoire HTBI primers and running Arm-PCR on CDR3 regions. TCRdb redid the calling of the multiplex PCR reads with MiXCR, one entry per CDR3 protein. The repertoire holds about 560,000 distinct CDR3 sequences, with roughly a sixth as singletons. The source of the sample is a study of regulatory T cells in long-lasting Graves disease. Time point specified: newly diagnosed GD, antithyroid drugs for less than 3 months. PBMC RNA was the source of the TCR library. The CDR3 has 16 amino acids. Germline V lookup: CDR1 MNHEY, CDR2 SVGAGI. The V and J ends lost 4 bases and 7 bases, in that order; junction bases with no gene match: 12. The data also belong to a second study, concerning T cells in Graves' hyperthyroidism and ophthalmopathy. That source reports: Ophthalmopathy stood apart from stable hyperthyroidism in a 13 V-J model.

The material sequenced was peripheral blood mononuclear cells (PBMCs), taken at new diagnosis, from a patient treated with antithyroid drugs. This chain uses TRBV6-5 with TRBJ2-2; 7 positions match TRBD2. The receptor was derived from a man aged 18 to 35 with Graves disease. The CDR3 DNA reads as TGTGCCAGCAGTTTCCTAGCGGCGGGAGCCTTCGGGGAGCTGTTTTTT. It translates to CASSFLAAGAFGELFF.